These 27 T cell receptor beta chains came from one sample sequenced in a study of blood T cell repertoires in COVID-19. Sequencing used immunoSEQ multiplex PCR; TCRdb keeps in-frame clones, though not all of them. The table lists 120,000 or so clones, 82% of them singletons. The sample taken for sequencing was peripheral blood. These receptors were taken from a woman aged 60-75 years with acute or convalescent COVID-19.

Regarding this clone: One end of the junction does not line up with germline, which may come from a read error. The chain joins TRBV2 to TRBJ1-5; D remains unclear. CDR3 length: 13 residues. Looked up from germline, CDR1 is SNHLY and CDR2 is FYNNEI. CDR3 in DNA: TGTGCCAGCAGCGAAGCGCCTACCGTGCCCCAGCATTTT. Amino acid sequence: CASSEAPTVPQHF.

This clone came up a few times. This sequence joins TRBV28 and TRBJ1-1; 8 bases agree with TRBD1. V dropped 10 bases and J dropped 1; count of bases not matched to a gene: 11. This CDR3 is built from 15 residues. Per the germline V gene, CDR1 is MDHEN and CDR2 is SYDVKM. CDR3 loop: CAIHLRQGPNTEAFF. The CDR3 nucleotides are TGTGCCATCCACCTCCGACAGGGGCCGAACACTGAAGCTTTCTTT. Full variable domain (outside the CDR3, taken from reference TRBV28 and TRBJ1-1): DVKVTQSSRYLVKRTGEKVFLECVQDMDHENMFWYRQDPGLGLRLIYFSYDVKMKEKGDIPEGYSVSREKKERFSLILESASTNQTSMYLCAIHLRQGPNTEAFFGQGTRLTVV.

The V and J genes are TRBV23-1 and TRBJ2-7; 7 positions agree with TRBD1. TRBV23-1 is placed among ORFs of uncertain function. Germline trimming cut 4 bases from V and 4 bases from J; bases unmatched to any gene: 13. The CDR3 covers 16 residues. For the CDR3, the DNA is TGCGCCAGCAGTCCAACACTCAGGGGGATGCGGTACGAGCAGTACTTC. This codes for CASSPTLRGMRYEQYF.

This clone was recorded a few times. The V gene is TRBV4-3, the J gene TRBJ1-1; the match to TRBD1 covers 7 bases. The germline CDR1 and CDR2 sequences are LGHNA and YSLEER. Trimming removed 3 bases from V and 8 bases from J; junction bases left unmatched: 6. This CDR3 spans 13 amino acids. As DNA, the CDR3 is TGCGCCAGCAGCCATGAAGGGGGCGGGGAAGCTTTCTTT. This gives the protein CASSHEGGGEAFF.

J is TRBJ2-5 and V is TRBV19, with 12 bases identical to TRBD2. CDR1 is LNHDA, CDR2 SQIVND, per germline (reference sequence). The CDR3 has 15 residues. V lost 4 bases, J lost 4 bases, and 4 bases stayed unmatched. DNA of the CDR3: TGTGCCAGTAGTAAGGGGACTAGCGGGCGAGAGACCCAGTACTTC. It encodes CASSKGTSGRETQYF.

In this sample, this clone turned up once. This chain uses TRBV7-3 with TRBJ2-1, with TRBD1 as a possible D gene (5 bases). With 0 bases removed from V and 2 bases from J, the gap between germline ends came to 5 bases. CDR3 length equals 14 residues. Germline-derived CDR1 and CDR2 are SGHTA and FQGTGA. Written as DNA, the CDR3 is TGTGCCAGCAGCTTAACAGGGGCCTACAATGAGCAGTTCTTC. Its protein product is CASSLTGAYNEQFF.

The CDR3 spells CSVEEQGTDTQYF. The CDR3 bases are TGCAGCGTTGAGGAACAGGGGACAGATACGCAGTATTTT. The chain recombines TRBV29-1 with TRBJ2-3; 7 bases are a match to TRBD1. Germline loops: CDR1 SQVTM, CDR2 ANQGSEA. Losses at the gene ends were 3 bases for V and 3 bases for J; bases not matched to a gene: 3. The length of the CDR3 is 13 residues.

This clone was observed a few times. The V gene is TRBV7-9, the J gene TRBJ1-6, with 8 bases matching TRBD1. The CDR3 is 14 residues long. V shed 4 bases, J shed 8 bases, and the junction held 4 bases outside the gene matches. In germline, CDR1 is SEHNR, CDR2 FQNEAQ (reference sequence). The CDR3, as DNA: TGTGCCAGCAGCTGGACAGGGTTGGATTCACCCCTCCACTTT. Protein: CASSWTGLDSPLHF.

The chain links TRBV5-1 to TRBJ2-5, with 11 bases that match TRBD2. The trim removed 4 bases at V and 4 bases at J, leaving 9 bases unmatched. The CDR3 contains 16 residues. The germline gives CDR1 SGHRS, CDR2 YFSETQ. As DNA, the CDR3 is TGCGCCAGCAGCGTCGTTAGCGGGGGGGCCGCAGAGACCCAGTACTTC. It translates to CASSVVSGGAAETQYF. The full variable domain, with the rest looked up from reference TRBV5-1 and TRBJ2-5, is KAGVTQTPRYLIKTRGQQVTLSCSPISGHRSVSWYQQTPGQGLQFLFEYFSETQRNKGNFPGRFSGRQFSNSRSEMNVSTLELGDSALYLCASSVVSGGAAETQYFGPGTRLLVL.

This clone was observed once. The chain joins TRBV7-9 to TRBJ2-7; possible D gene TRBD1, 6 bases. CDR3 length equals 13 residues. The V end was cut by 5 bases, the J end by 4 bases, with 12 bases between. The germline V gene has CDR1 SEHNR and CDR2 FQNEAQ (reference sequence). In nucleotides, the CDR3 is TGTGCCAGCAGCCCTCCTCAGGGGTACGAGCAGTACTTC. It translates to CASSPPQGYEQYF.

This rearrangement joins TRBV15 to TRBJ2-5; D might be TRBD1 (5 bases). CDR1 and CDR2 from the germline V gene are LNHNV and YYDKDF (reference sequence). This CDR3 spans 14 amino acids. Trimming took off 1 base at V and 1 base at J, with 7 bases between the two ends. CDR3 in DNA: TGTGCCACCAGCAGAGGGGGCACCCAAGAGACCCAGTACTTC. Its translation is CATSRGGTQETQYF.

This chain connects TRBV4-1 to TRBJ1-1; TRBD1 agrees at 8 bases. This CDR3 spans 15 amino acids. V was clipped by 5 bases and J by 1 base; unmatched bases: 6. CDR1 MGHRA and CDR2 YSYEKL come from the germline V gene. As DNA, the CDR3 is TGCGCCAGCAGCTCCGCAGGGGGCAGGAACACTGAAGCTTTCTTT. Protein: CASSSAGGRNTEAFF.

The rearrangement joins TRBV6-8 to TRBJ2-1, with D perhaps matching TRBD2 (6 bases). CDR3 length: 17 amino acids. Germline loops: CDR1 MNHGY, CDR2 SAAAGT. The V and J ends lost 5 bases and 9 bases respectively, with 26 bases between them. In DNA form, the CDR3 reads TGTGCCAGCAGTGGGGAGGCGGCTAGTCTGTCGTCGGGTGAGCAGTTCTTC. Amino acid sequence: CASSGEAASLSSGEQFF.

Points on this clone: This CDR3 is also generated by other DNA sequences in the sample. The J gene is TRBJ1-5, the V gene TRBV5-1; D perhaps matches TRBD1 (5 bases). V lost 0 bases, J lost 7 bases, and 8 bases lay in between. Germline V CDR1 and CDR2: SGHRS, YFSETQ. This CDR3 spans 13 amino acids. The CDR3 here is CASSLGGDQPQHF. In DNA, the CDR3 is TGCGCCAGCAGCTTGGGCGGGGACCAGCCCCAGCATTTT.

This clone was seen more than once but under ten times. The chain joins TRBV28 to TRBJ2-1; 7 bases are a match to TRBD2. V shed 8 bases and J 1 base; nucleotides not matched to a gene: 5. Germline CDR1 reads MDHEN; CDR2 reads SYDVKM. The CDR3 is 14 amino acids. CDR3 amino acids: CASVGGGSYNEQFF. The CDR3 coding sequence is TGTGCCAGCGTTGGCGGGGGATCCTACAATGAGCAGTTCTTC.

This clone came up a few times. The rearrangement uses TRBV14 and TRBJ1-4; tentatively, D is TRBD1 (5 bases). CDR1 is SGHDN, CDR2 FVKESK, per germline. V was cut by 4 bases and J by 6 bases, with 9 bases left in between. The CDR3 loop spans 13 amino acids. The CDR3 loop reads CASSRRGYEKLFF. The CDR3 nucleotides are TGTGCCAGCAGCCGAAGGGGTTATGAAAAACTGTTTTTT.

The rearrangement joins TRBV3-1 (or the pseudogene TRBV3-2) to TRBJ2-1, with 9 positions matching TRBD1. V trimming: 5 bases; J trimming: 8 bases; junction bases outside the gene matches: 13. Germline V CDR1 and CDR2: LGHDT, YNNKEL (reference sequence). The CDR3 spans 16 residues. DNA for the CDR3: TGTGCCAGCAGCTTAACTCGGGGGACAGGGAGTGATGAGCAGTTCTTC. It translates to CASSLTRGTGSDEQFF.

The chain employs TRBV5-1 and TRBJ2-1, with D maybe TRBD1 (6 bases). V dropped 2 bases and J dropped 7 bases, with 7 bases sitting between them. Germline lookup yields CDR1 SGHRS and CDR2 YFSETQ. This CDR3 is built from 12 residues. The chain's CDR3 is CASSLQGNEQFF. CDR3 nucleotides: TGCGCCAGCAGCTTACAGGGAAATGAGCAGTTCTTC.

The V call is TRBV27, the J call TRBJ1-4; no reliable D call. V was cut by 4 bases and J by 6 bases, with 9 bases left in between. The length of the CDR3 is 13 residues. Germline assignment: CDR1 MNHEY and CDR2 SMNVEV (reference sequence). CDR3 coding DNA: TGTGCCAGCAGTTGGCGGGAGGATGAAAAACTGTTTTTT. Its translation: CASSWREDEKLFF.

The chain has TRBV4-2 and TRBJ2-7; maybe TRBD1 (6 bases). Looked up from germline, CDR1 is LGHNA and CDR2 is YNFKEQ. This CDR3 is built from 17 residues. The V end was cut by 1 base, the J end by 5 bases, with 21 bases between. For the CDR3, the DNA is TGTGCCAGCAGCCAAGTCTTCGGGACAAAACAGGCGGACGAGCAGTACTTC. It specifies CASSQVFGTKQADEQYF.

The V call is TRBV14, the J call TRBJ2-2; 9 bases agree with TRBD2. Germline CDR1 reads SGHDN; CDR2 reads FVKESK. The CDR3 is 16 amino acids. The trim removed 4 bases at V and 1 base at J, leaving 4 bases unmatched. The CDR3 nucleotides read TGTGCCAGCAGCCCGAGACTAGCGGAGAACACCGGGGAGCTGTTTTTT. Translating it yields CASSPRLAENTGELFF.

The chain has TRBV6-5 and TRBJ1-1; no definite D call. The ends were cut back, 8 bases at V and 1 base at J, with 11 bases in the middle. The CDR3 is 13 amino acids. CDR1 and CDR2 from the germline V gene are MNHEY and SVGAGI. The CDR3 nucleotides read TGTGCCAGCCAGGAAAACAGGAACACTGAAGCTTTCTTT. This translates into CASQENRNTEAFF.

The rearrangement uses TRBV7-9 and TRBJ1-1; 8 nucleotides agree with TRBD1. The length of the CDR3 is 13 residues. The germline gives CDR1 SEHNR, CDR2 FQNEAQ (reference sequence). With 4 bases clipped from V and 11 bases from J, the junction kept 9 bases outside the gene matches. The CDR3 DNA sequence: TGTGCCAGCAGCTCCGGACAGGGTGAGGTGGCTTTCTTT. Its protein is CASSSGQGEVAFF. The entire variable domain, with the rest obtained from reference TRBV7-9 and TRBJ1-1, is as follows: DTGVSQNPRHKITKRGQNVTFRCDPISEHNRLYWYRQTLGQGPEFLTYFQNEAQLEKSRLLSDRFSAERPKGSFSTLEIQRTEQGDSAMYLCASSSGQGEVAFFGQGTRLTVV.

CDR3 nucleotide sequence: TGTGCCACCAGCCGACTAGCGATGGCAGATACGCAGTATTTT. Translated: CATSRLAMADTQYF. This chain links TRBV15 with TRBJ2-3, with 8 bases that match TRBD2. Germline trimming cut 5 bases from V and 4 bases from J; bases unmatched to any gene: 5. This CDR3 region has 14 residues. The germline gives CDR1 LNHNV, CDR2 YYDKDF (reference sequence).

Here the CDR3 DNA reads TGTGCCAGCAGGCGGGACAGGGACTACAATGAGCAGTTCTTC. This translates into CASRRDRDYNEQFF. This sequence joins TRBV6-4 and TRBJ2-1; 9 bases are a match to TRBD1. Germline trimming cut 6 bases from V and 3 bases from J; bases unmatched to any gene: 3. The germline V gene has CDR1 MRHNA and CDR2 SNTAGT. This CDR3 has 14 residues.

This sequence joins TRBV4-1 and TRBJ1-2, with a tentative D call TRBD1 (5 bases). Trimming took 1 base from V and 7 from J, leaving 10 bases between them. The CDR3 runs to 13 residues. In germline, CDR1 is MGHRA, CDR2 YSYEKL. CDR3 amino acids: CASSQAGMGGYTF. CDR3 in DNA: TGCGCCAGCAGCCAAGCAGGGATGGGTGGCTACACCTTC.

The DNA of the CDR3 is TGTGCCACCAGCAGAGGGACAGGGGGAGGCGAGACCCAGTACTTC. Amino acids: CATSRGTGGGETQYF. V is TRBV15 and J is TRBJ2-5, with 10 positions matching TRBD1. CDR3 length equals 15 residues. CDR1 LNHNV and CDR2 YYDKDF come from the germline V gene (reference sequence). The trim removed 1 base at V and 5 bases at J, leaving 4 bases unmatched.